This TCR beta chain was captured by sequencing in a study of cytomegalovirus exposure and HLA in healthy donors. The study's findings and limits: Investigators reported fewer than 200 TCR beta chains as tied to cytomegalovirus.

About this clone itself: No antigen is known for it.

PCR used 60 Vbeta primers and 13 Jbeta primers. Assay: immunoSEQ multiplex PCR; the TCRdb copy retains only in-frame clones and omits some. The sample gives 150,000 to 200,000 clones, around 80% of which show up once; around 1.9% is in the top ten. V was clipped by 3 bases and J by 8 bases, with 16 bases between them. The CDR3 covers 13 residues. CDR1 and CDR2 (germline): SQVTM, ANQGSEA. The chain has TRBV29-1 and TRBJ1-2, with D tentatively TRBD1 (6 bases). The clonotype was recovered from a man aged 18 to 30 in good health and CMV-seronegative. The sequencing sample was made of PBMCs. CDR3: CSVDRDTKEGYTF. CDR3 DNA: TGCAGCGTTGATCGGGACACAAAGGAAGGCTACACCTTC.